This T cell receptor (beta chain) was retrieved from a study of T cell responses to AZD1222 COVID-19 vaccine. J was trimmed by 0 bases and V by 5 bases; bases with no gene match: 8. There are 16 residues in the CDR3. The germline V gene has CDR1 SGDLS and CDR2 YYNGEE. Produced via immunoSEQ multiplex PCR; TCRdb's table is partial and in-frame only. The sample yields approximately 89,000 clones, under 95% seen once. This sequence joins TRBV9 and TRBJ1-3; 7 bases fit TRBD1. The source material was peripheral blood, sampled 28 days after the second AZD1222 dose. The sequence was obtained from an adult who received the AZD1222 COVID-19 vaccine. As DNA, the CDR3 is TGTGCCAGCAGTCCGGGACAGAGGATCTCTGGAAACACCATATATTTT. Protein sequence: CASSPGQRISGNTIYF.